What follows are 28 T cell receptor beta chains derived from one specimen sequenced in a study of spatial heterogeneity in lung cancer (dated by TCRdb to about 2019). To prepare the library, 5' RACE was applied. Sequencer: NextSeq 500. TCRdb itself trimmed the public reads at Q25 with fastp, ran MiXCR and retained productive beta chains. Records with the same CDR3 protein are collapsed into one entry carrying the most frequent genes and DNA. This sample comprises about 1,500 distinct CDR3 sequences, around 9.8% of them detected only once. About 40% of the sample is in the top ten clones. Paper-wide results and their limitations: The tumor nonsynonymous mutation count correlated with the number of expanded alpha and beta TCRs within the tumor.

No antigen is known for these receptors. What this sample's time point label stands for: sample taken at primary tumor resection. The material sequenced was lung tumor tissue, taken at surgery. The receptors stem from a female donor with early-stage non-small cell lung cancer.

This clonotype was seen a handful of times. Here the CDR3 reads CASSFSGLAGVYNEQFF. The CDR3 DNA sequence: TGTGCCAGCAGCTTCAGCGGACTAGCGGGGGTGTACAATGAGCAGTTCTTC. V and J are TRBV2 and TRBJ2-1; 13 positions agree with TRBD2. Germline V gene lookup returns CDR1 SNHLY and CDR2 FYNNEI. J gave up 4 bases and V 6 bases, and 9 bases lay outside the gene matches. CDR3 size: 17 residues.

This clonotype is medium-sized. This sequence joins TRBV6-2 or TRBV6-3 and TRBJ2-3, with 13 bases that match TRBD2. V shed 6 bases and J 9 bases; nucleotides not matched to a gene: 18. The germline gives CDR1 MNHEY, CDR2 SVGEGT. CDR3 size: 18 residues. This CDR3 is CASRAPGTSGALIGTQYF. In DNA, the CDR3 is TGTGCCAGCAGAGCACCTGGGACTAGCGGGGCCCTCATAGGAACGCAGTATTTT.

The CDR3 spells CASSPPGDEQYF. The CDR3 bases are TGTGCCAGCAGCCCCCCAGGGGACGAGCAGTACTTC. The rearrangement uses TRBV7-9 and TRBJ2-7, with a weak D call TRBD1 (6 bases). With 5 bases removed from V and 5 bases from J, the gap between germline ends came to 10 bases. The CDR3 contains 12 residues. Germline V gene data show CDR1 as SEHNR and CDR2 as FQNEAQ (reference sequence).

This clonotype has ten or more counts. The chain joins TRBV5-1 to TRBJ2-3; 7 bases line up with TRBD2. V lost 1 base to trimming and J lost 1 base; unmatched junction nucleotides: 3. The CDR3 is made up of 15 amino acids. The germline CDR1 and CDR2 sequences are SGHRS and YFSETQ. CDR3 sequence reads: CASSLSRGGTDTQYF. For the CDR3, the DNA is TGCGCCAGCAGCTTGAGTCGGGGGGGCACAGATACGCAGTATTTT.

This clonotype was seen a handful of times. The chain employs TRBV20-1 and TRBJ2-3; 14 bases are shared with TRBD2. The CDR3 totals 16 residues. CDR1 is DFQATT, CDR2 SNEGSKA, per germline (reference sequence). J was trimmed by 4 bases and V by 6 bases; bases with no gene match: 9. The CDR3 DNA is TGCAGTGCCCCTAGACTAGCGGGAGGGCCTTCAGATACGCAGTATTTT. Translation gives CSAPRLAGGPSDTQYF.

This clonotype appeared a few times. V is TRBV7-2 and J is TRBJ2-3, with 8 positions matching TRBD2. V shed 4 bases, J shed 6 bases, and the junction held 6 bases outside the gene matches. The CDR3 totals 14 residues. CDR1 and CDR2 from the germline V gene are SGHTA and FQGNSA. In DNA form, the CDR3 reads TGTGCCAGCAGCTGGGGCGGGGGGCCCGATACGCAGTATTTT. This encodes CASSWGGGPDTQYF. The complete variable domain, with remaining parts taken from reference TRBV7-2 and TRBJ2-3, reads GAGVSQSPSNKVTEKGKDVELRCDPISGHTALYWYRQSLGQGLEFLIYFQGNSAPDKSGLPSDRFSAERTGGSVSTLTIQRTQQEDSAVYLCASSWGGGPDTQYFGPGTRLTVL.

This clonotype qualifies as large. The germline gene is not matched at one end of the junction; a read error may be the cause. The genes are TRBV20-1 and TRBJ1-5; D possibly corresponds to TRBD1 (6 bases). Germline values: CDR1 DFQATT, CDR2 SNEGSKA (reference sequence). There are 15 residues in the CDR3. CDR3 region: CSAREIGGRNQPQHF. In DNA, the CDR3 is TGCAGTGCTCGAGAGATAGGGGGGCGCAATCAGCCCCAGCATTTT.

This clonotype is termed medium-sized. CDR3 bases: TGTGCCAGCAGCGTAGAGGTCCCCGGGGCCGGGGAGCTGTTTTTT. Translation: CASSVEVPGAGELFF. The V and J genes are TRBV9 and TRBJ2-2, with D perhaps matching TRBD2 (5 bases). Germline V gives CDR1 SGDLS, CDR2 YYNGEE. There are 15 residues in the CDR3. V was clipped by 0 bases and J by 6 bases, with 12 bases between them.

This clonotype is termed medium-sized. This rearrangement joins TRBV18 to TRBJ2-5; tentatively, D is TRBD2 (6 bases). The germline V and J ends were trimmed by 0 bases and 7 bases, with 15 bases remaining between them. Germline CDR1 is KGHSH and CDR2 is LQKENI. The length of the CDR3 is 15 residues. The CDR3 is CASSPPGTHQGTQYF. The CDR3 DNA follows: TGTGCCAGCTCACCACCCGGGACTCACCAGGGGACCCAGTACTTC.

The chain joins TRBV7-8 to TRBJ2-1, with 12 bases fitting TRBD2. V gave up 6 bases and J gave up 3 bases; unmatched junction bases: 3. The CDR3 loop spans 15 amino acids. CDR1 is SGHVS and CDR2 is FQNEAQ in the germline V gene. The CDR3 reads CASRLLAGGYNEQFF. CDR3 DNA sequence: TGTGCCAGCAGGCTACTAGCGGGGGGCTACAATGAGCAGTTCTTC. Full variable domain (missing parts from reference TRBV7-8 and TRBJ2-1): GAGVSQSPRYKVAKRGQDVALRCDPISGHVSLFWYQQALGQGPEFLTYFQNEAQLDKSGLPSDRFFAERPEGSVSTLKIQRTQQEDSAVYLCASRLLAGGYNEQFFGPGTRLTVL.

Here the CDR3 reads CASSWRLGGVSYNEQFF. CDR3 sequence (DNA): TGTGCCAGCAGTTGGAGACTCGGAGGTGTCTCCTACAATGAGCAGTTCTTC. The V call is TRBV6-5, the J call TRBJ2-1, with a possible D match to TRBD2 (5 bases). The CDR3 is 17 residues long. CDR1 and CDR2 (germline): MNHEY, SVGAGI. V was pared by 4 bases and J by 0 bases, with 16 bases between.

This clonotype was observed a few times. The chain carries TRBV4-2 and TRBJ2-7; tentative D call: TRBD2 (5 bases). Per germline, CDR1 LGHNA and CDR2 YNFKEQ. The CDR3 spans 15 residues. The ends were cut back, 4 bases at V and 4 bases at J, with 17 bases in the middle. Here the CDR3 DNA reads TGTGCCAGCAGCCGACTACTAGGAGAGTCTTACGAGCAGTACTTC. It codes for CASSRLLGESYEQYF.

This clonotype was seen more than once but under ten times. The V and J genes are TRBV12-3 or TRBV12-4 and TRBJ2-1; TRBD2 matches 7 bases. The CDR3 is 15 residues long. After removal of 5 bases from V and 5 bases from J, the junction contained 9 bases not matched to a gene. CDR3 region: CASSLSGWWNNEQFF. CDR3 nucleotides: TGTGCCAGCAGTCTTAGCGGGTGGTGGAACAATGAGCAGTTCTTC.

This clonotype is labeled medium-sized (0.01 to 0.1%). The rearrangement links TRBV24-1 to TRBJ2-3; D unclear. CDR1 and CDR2 from the germline V gene are KGHDR and SFDVKD. The CDR3 is made up of 13 amino acids. The V gene lost 4 bases and the J gene lost 1 base, with 5 bases spanning the gap. CDR3 sequence reads: CATSDPRTDTQYF. In DNA, the CDR3 is TGTGCCACCAGTGACCCGCGCACAGATACGCAGTATTTT.

This clonotype is labeled medium-sized. V gene TRBV6-5 combines with J gene TRBJ2-3; 7 bases align to TRBD2. The V and J ends lost 6 bases and 0 bases, in that order; junction bases with no gene match: 9. The CDR3 extends over 16 amino acids. The V gene's germline CDR1 is MNHEY and CDR2 SVGAGI. The CDR3 spells CASRPPSGTSTDTQYF. DNA of the CDR3: TGTGCCAGCAGACCCCCTAGCGGAACTAGCACAGATACGCAGTATTTT.

By sample fraction, this clonotype is medium-sized. V usage is TRBV24-1 and J usage is TRBJ2-7; 12 nucleotides match TRBD2. CDR1 and CDR2 from the germline V gene are KGHDR and SFDVKD. With 4 bases clipped from V and 3 bases from J, the junction kept 6 bases outside the gene matches. The CDR3 covers 16 residues. The CDR3 loop is CATSDWTSGKDYEQYF. In nucleotides, the CDR3 is TGTGCCACCAGTGACTGGACTAGCGGGAAAGACTACGAGCAGTACTTC.

This clonotype showed up just a few times. The rearrangement joins TRBV5-1 to TRBJ2-3; 13 bases agree with TRBD2. With V trimmed by 4 bases and J by 0 bases, 5 bases remained unmatched. The V gene's germline CDR1 is SGHRS and CDR2 YFSETQ. The CDR3 totals 17 residues. DNA for the CDR3: TGCGCCAGCAGCGAGGGACTAGCGGGGCCTAGCACAGATACGCAGTATTTT. It is translated as CASSEGLAGPSTDTQYF. The entire variable domain, with the rest obtained from reference TRBV5-1 and TRBJ2-3, is as follows: KAGVTQTPRYLIKTRGQQVTLSCSPISGHRSVSWYQQTPGQGLQFLFEYFSETQRNKGNFPGRFSGRQFSNSRSEMNVSTLELGDSALYLCASSEGLAGPSTDTQYFGPGTRLTVL.

By sample share, this clonotype is large (0.1 to 1%). This rearrangement joins TRBV6-2 or TRBV6-3 to TRBJ2-1, with TRBD2 matching over 13 bases. Per germline, CDR1 MNHEY and CDR2 SVGEGT. V lost 2 bases to trimming and J lost 10 bases; unmatched junction nucleotides: 5. The CDR3 is 15 amino acids. CDR3 sequence reads: CASSYQGLAGEEQFF. CDR3 nucleotides: TGTGCCAGCAGTTACCAAGGACTAGCGGGGGAGGAGCAGTTCTTC.

Judged by abundance, this clonotype is large. This sequence joins TRBV20-1 and TRBJ2-7; TRBD1 matches 7 bases. V lost 2 bases, J lost 0 bases, and 16 bases stayed unmatched. The CDR3 runs to 18 residues. Germline V gene data show CDR1 as DFQATT and CDR2 as SNEGSKA (reference sequence). CDR3 sequence (DNA): TGCAGTGCTAGAACCGCCGGGACAGCCTCTAAGAGCTCCTACGAGCAGTACTTC. As protein: CSARTAGTASKSSYEQYF.

Sample share makes this clonotype medium-sized (0.01 to 0.1%). This sequence joins TRBV20-1 and TRBJ2-2; 12 nucleotides agree with TRBD1. The length of the CDR3 is 15 residues. Germline V gives CDR1 DFQATT, CDR2 SNEGSKA (reference sequence). Trimming removed 5 bases from V and 7 bases from J; junction bases left unmatched: 8. Here the CDR3 DNA reads TGCAGTGCTTTGAAGGGACAGGGGGCTGGCGGGGAGCTGTTTTTT. Amino acid sequence: CSALKGQGAGGELFF.

By sample fraction, this clonotype is medium-sized. The chain uses TRBV20-1 and TRBJ2-1; 12 bases line up with TRBD2. Trimming removed 4 bases from V and 3 bases from J; junction bases left unmatched: 4. Germline V lookup: CDR1 DFQATT, CDR2 SNEGSKA (reference sequence). The CDR3 loop spans 15 amino acids. The CDR3 reads CSATGLAGIYNEQFF. DNA for the CDR3: TGCAGTGCTACCGGACTAGCGGGGATCTACAATGAGCAGTTCTTC.

This clonotype qualifies as medium-sized (0.01 to 0.1%). V and J are TRBV20-1 and TRBJ2-3; 9 nucleotides agree with TRBD2. The germline V gene has CDR1 DFQATT and CDR2 SNEGSKA (reference sequence). V was clipped by 8 bases and J by 4 bases; unmatched bases: 4. This CDR3 spans 12 amino acids. In DNA form, the CDR3 reads TGCAGTAGCGGGGGGTTCGCAGATACGCAGTATTTT. Protein: CSSGGFADTQYF.

This clonotype has a handful of counts. The V gene is TRBV12-3 or TRBV12-4, the J gene TRBJ2-5, with D perhaps TRBD2 (5 bases). Deletions cut 5 bases from V and 5 bases from J, with 15 bases between. There are 14 residues in the CDR3. CDR3 sequence: CASSPGVARETQYF. For the CDR3, the DNA is TGTGCCAGCAGTCCCGGGGTCGCGAGGGAGACCCAGTACTTC.

This clonotype is labeled medium-sized. J is TRBJ2-3 and V is TRBV7-3; no clear D. Trimming removed 3 bases from V and 1 base from J, with 5 bases in between. This CDR3 has 13 residues. Germline CDR1 SGHTA, CDR2 FQGTGA. CDR3 protein: CASSFDGTDTQYF. CDR3 nucleotides: TGTGCCAGCAGCTTCGACGGCACAGATACGCAGTATTTT.

This clonotype is deemed large. The chain is built from TRBV29-1 and TRBJ2-6; D possibly corresponds to TRBD1 (6 bases). The ends were cut back, 6 bases at V and 8 bases at J, with 11 bases in the middle. This CDR3 has 12 amino acids. CDR1 and CDR2 (germline): SQVTM, ANQGSEA. This CDR3 reads CSVVDRPNVLTF. CDR3 coding DNA: TGCAGCGTCGTAGACAGGCCCAACGTCCTGACTTTC.

This clonotype is deemed large. The V and J genes are TRBV20-1 and TRBJ2-1, with 12 bases aligning to TRBD2. Germline V CDR1 and CDR2: DFQATT, SNEGSKA (reference sequence). The CDR3 consists of 17 residues. J was trimmed by 6 bases and V by 2 bases; bases with no gene match: 11. For the CDR3, the DNA is TGCAGTGCTAGAAGTCTAGCGGGAGGGTCCCCCCTCAATGAGCAGTTCTTC. It is translated as CSARSLAGGSPLNEQFF.

This clonotype is labeled as medium-sized. The chain carries TRBV14 and TRBJ2-7; D may be TRBD1 or TRBD2 (5 bases each). The V end was cut by 0 bases, the J end by 3 bases, with 21 bases between. Germline V CDR1 and CDR2: SGHDN, FVKESK. CDR3 length equals 18 residues. The CDR3 coding sequence is TGTGCCAGCAGCCAAGATAGGGGACCGGGCAGGTTGTACTACGAGCAGTACTTC. Encoded protein: CASSQDRGPGRLYYEQYF.

This clonotype has only a few counts. J is TRBJ2-7 and V is TRBV7-6; D is possibly TRBD2 (5 bases). This CDR3 comprises 15 residues. Deletions cut 5 bases from V and 2 bases from J, with 16 bases between. Germline V lookup: CDR1 SGHVS, CDR2 FNYEAQ. CDR3 nucleotides: TGTGCCAGCAGCCCCTCGGCCGGAGGCCCCTACGAGCAGTACTTC. Protein sequence: CASSPSAGGPYEQYF.